Listed below are T cell receptor beta chains from one sample, sequenced in a study of blood T cell repertoires in COVID-19. Sequencing used immunoSEQ multiplex PCR; TCRdb keeps in-frame clones, though not all of them. The data show roughly 250,000 clones, around 82% seen once. The sample taken for sequencing was peripheral blood. The receptors shown here come from a human donor in a cohort sampled during active COVID-19. CDR3s leave out the opening cysteine and the closing phenylalanine or tryptophan.

J: TRBJ1-1
V: TRBV2
CDR3: ASSGSQGLTEAF

J: TRBJ1-2
V: TRBV7-9
CDR3: ASSLGGQGIKGYT

J: TRBJ2-3
V: TRBV5-5
CDR3: ASSLRGSGPNTDTQY

J: TRBJ2-7
V: TRBV10-2
CDR3: ASSERDRAPYEQY

J: TRBJ2-7
V: TRBV28
CDR3: ASSSGLLYYEQY

J: TRBJ1-2
V: TRBV6-5
CDR3: ASRREPANYGYT

J: TRBJ1-5
V: TRBV7-9
CDR3: ASSIQGDQPQH

J: TRBJ2-3
V: TRBV4-2
CDR3: ASSQEAGGRVDTQY

J: TRBJ1-4
V: TRBV15
CDR3: ATSRGGPRVF

J: TRBJ1-4
V: TRBV7-6
CDR3: ASTLGTGAPTEKLF

J: TRBJ1-1
V: TRBV7-9
CDR3: ASSRMTGAGTEAF

J: TRBJ2-1
V: TRBV9
CDR3: ASSVDSSYNEQF

J: TRBJ2-7
V: TRBV19
CDR3: ASRGRGTSYEQY

J: TRBJ2-1
V: TRBV7-9
CDR3: ASSTYPGQGLNEQF

J: TRBJ2-3
V: TRBV3-1/TRBV3-2
CDR3: ASSQVGLAGITDTQY

J: TRBJ1-2
V: TRBV6-5
CDR3: ASSYSRTGGGYGYT

J: TRBJ1-2
V: TRBV29-1
CDR3: SVEGGQGSYGYT

J: TRBJ1-2
V: TRBV5-1
CDR3: ASRTGGAGYGYT

J: TRBJ2-5
V: TRBV7-3
CDR3: ASSPRGRASETQY

J: TRBJ1-1
V: TRBV4-1
CDR3: ASSQTGPLNTEAF

J: TRBJ2-7
V: TRBV7-9
CDR3: ASSFWTSGIKVPSGEQY

J: TRBJ2-7
V: TRBV6-6
CDR3: ASSLGQGAGYEQY

J: TRBJ2-2
V: TRBV6-6
CDR3: ATSSQGGNTGELF

J: TRBJ2-7
V: TRBV5-1
CDR3: ASSWWDRGANEQY

J: TRBJ1-6
V: TRBV5-4
CDR3: ASSRDRGSGSPLH

J: TRBJ1-2
V: TRBV13
CDR3: ASSLRGLSYGYT

J: TRBJ2-3
V: TRBV19
CDR3: ASSISGTHITDTQY

J: TRBJ2-7
V: TRBV24-1
CDR3: ATSDSRGSSYEQY

J: TRBJ2-7
V: TRBV6-6
CDR3: ASSYLSENSEQY

J: TRBJ1-5
V: TRBV5-4
CDR3: ASSLDGQPQH

J: TRBJ2-7
V: TRBV3-1/TRBV3-2
CDR3: ASQMVREGRHEQY

J: TRBJ2-7
V: TRBV27
CDR3: ASSSGGAGSYEQY

J: TRBJ1-2
V: TRBV19
CDR3: ASTARLDGYT

J: TRBJ1-6
V: TRBV11-3
CDR3: ASSLDLASPLH

J: TRBJ1-4
V: TRBV5-1
CDR3: ASQGTGATNEKLF

J: TRBJ2-1
V: TRBV7-9
CDR3: ASNNYNEQF

J: TRBJ2-1
V: TRBV6-5
CDR3: ASSPPRGKFEQF

J: TRBJ1-5
V: TRBV5-6
CDR3: ASSYRTGGPPWAQH

J: TRBJ1-1
V: TRBV5-1
CDR3: ASAHRESNTEAF

J: TRBJ2-6
V: TRBV7-9
CDR3: ASSLHRDFGANVLT

J: TRBJ2-5
V: TRBV6-1
CDR3: ASSELRGRNFETQY

J: TRBJ2-3
V: TRBV4-3
CDR3: ASSQAGLLTDTQY

J: TRBJ1-2
V: TRBV6-2/TRBV6-3
CDR3: ASSYGLRGGYGYT

J: TRBJ2-1
V: TRBV7-6
CDR3: ASSLAWHQRRHNEQF

J: TRBJ2-2
V: TRBV11-3
CDR3: ASSSSRARATGELF

J: TRBJ1-1
V: TRBV5-1
CDR3: ASSLGWQNTMNTEAF

J: TRBJ2-3
V: TRBV3-1/TRBV3-2
CDR3: ASSQTSGVLTDTQY

J: TRBJ1-5
V: TRBV5-6
CDR3: ASSFTQGAQVNSQPQH

J: TRBJ2-2
V: TRBV11-2
CDR3: ASSLVTGLNTGELF

J: TRBJ2-5
V: TRBV7-9
CDR3: ASSLFSGAPETQY

J: TRBJ1-6
V: TRBV14
CDR3: ASSQATDNSPLH

J: TRBJ2-3
V: TRBV4-1
CDR3: ASSHEPLAGADTQY

J: TRBJ1-2
V: TRBV5-4
CDR3: ASRRDRNLNYGYT

J: TRBJ2-1
V: TRBV11-2
CDR3: ASSLADSYNEQF

J: TRBJ1-1
V: TRBV5-1
CDR3: ASSLGGARTEAF

J: TRBJ2-2
V: TRBV6-5
CDR3: ASSYRAGGTGELF

J: TRBJ2-5
V: TRBV19
CDR3: ASSRAQETQY